The 22 T cell receptor beta chains presented below share a single source sample, sequenced in a study of somatic mutations in cytotoxic T cells in rheumatoid arthritis. The protocol was immunoSEQ multiplex PCR, while the TCRdb copy is restricted to in-frame clones and leaves out a portion. In the table there are more than 3,500 clones, 84% of which are singletons. Material for sequencing was CD8+ T cells sorted from blood. These receptors all come from a man in his forties or fifties with rheumatoid arthritis.

Comments on this clone: The same CDR3 arises from other DNA sequences in this sample as well. The chain joins TRBV27 to TRBJ2-1; the match to TRBD2 covers 9 bases. V trimming: 6 bases; J trimming: 4 bases; junction bases outside the gene matches: 7. This CDR3 contains 15 residues. Per germline, CDR1 MNHEY and CDR2 SMNVEV (reference sequence). In DNA form, the CDR3 reads TGTGCCAGCAGGGAGCTAGCGGGGATTTACAATGAGCAGTTCTTC. It yields the protein CASRELAGIYNEQFF.

This chain uses TRBV6-1 with TRBJ2-7; 7 positions agree with TRBD2. J gave up 2 bases and V 3 bases, and 10 bases lay outside the gene matches. Germline values: CDR1 MNHNS, CDR2 SASEGT. The CDR3 has 16 residues. The CDR3 sequence is CASSDGVGGGPYEQYF. CDR3 coding DNA: TGTGCCAGCAGTGATGGGGTTGGGGGGGGTCCCTACGAGCAGTACTTC.

The V gene is TRBV14, the J gene TRBJ2-5, with D perhaps matching TRBD1 (5 bases). Germline assignment: CDR1 SGHDN and CDR2 FVKESK. V was clipped by 4 bases and J by 2 bases, with 11 bases between them. This CDR3 contains 14 residues. The CDR3 region is CASSLRQNQETQYF. The CDR3, as DNA: TGTGCCAGCAGCCTTCGACAGAATCAAGAGACCCAGTACTTC. Full variable domain (remainder filled in from reference TRBV14 and TRBJ2-5): EAGVTQFPSHSVIEKGQTVTLRCDPISGHDNLYWYRRVMGKEIKFLLHFVKESKQDESGMPNNRFLAERTGGTYSTLKVQPAELEDSGVYFCASSLRQNQETQYFGPGTRLLVL.

This clone was picked up a small number of times. This chain connects TRBV6-4 to TRBJ2-2; 11 nucleotides line up with TRBD2. Germline CDR1 MRHNA, CDR2 SNTAGT. J was trimmed by 4 bases and V by 2 bases; bases with no gene match: 0. This CDR3 is 15 amino acids long. The CDR3 protein is CASSDTSGSTGELFF. In nucleotides, the CDR3 is TGTGCCAGCAGTGACACTAGCGGGAGCACCGGGGAGCTGTTTTTT.

This chain links TRBV4-1 with TRBJ1-3; D call uncertain. The CDR3 spans 18 residues. Germline values: CDR1 MGHRA, CDR2 YSYEKL. Trimming removed 1 base at V and 0 bases at J, with 16 bases between. The DNA for the CDR3 is TGCGCCAGCAGCCAAGGGGTGACACTTCCAGCCTCTGGAAACACCATATATTTT. As protein: CASSQGVTLPASGNTIYF.

About this clone itself: At the DNA level, this CDR3 is encoded by other sequences in the same sample as well. The chain employs TRBV27 and TRBJ2-2; TRBD2 matches at 12 bases. J gave up 2 bases and V 3 bases, and 7 bases lay outside the gene matches. CDR1 MNHEY and CDR2 SMNVEV come from the germline V gene (reference sequence). This CDR3 is 18 amino acids long. For the CDR3, the DNA is TGTGCCAGCAGTTTTCGTACTAGCGGGAGGACCAACACCGGGGAGCTGTTTTTT. It yields the protein CASSFRTSGRTNTGELFF.

The CDR3 protein is CASCPLASSYNEQFF. DNA of the CDR3: TGTGCCAGCTGTCCCCTAGCGAGCTCCTACAATGAGCAGTTCTTC. The V and J genes are TRBV2 and TRBJ2-1; weak D call: TRBD2 (6 bases). The CDR3 length is 15 residues. The ends were cut back, 8 bases at V and 0 bases at J, with 14 bases in the middle. Germline V gene sequence: CDR1 SNHLY, CDR2 FYNNEI.

J is TRBJ2-1 and V is TRBV6-1; 11 bases map to TRBD2. Trimming cost V 7 bases and J 3 bases; bases outside gene matches: 5. Germline CDR1 is MNHNS and CDR2 is SASEGT. The CDR3 sequence is 15 residues long. CDR3 residues: CASTLAGGGYNEQFF. CDR3 bases: TGTGCCAGCACTTTAGCGGGAGGGGGCTACAATGAGCAGTTCTTC.

The V and J genes are TRBV13 and TRBJ2-5; D might be TRBD1 (6 bases). This CDR3 contains 13 residues. Germline V CDR1 and CDR2: PRHDT, FYEKMQ (reference sequence). Trimming removed 3 bases from V and 3 bases from J, with 8 bases in between. The CDR3 is CASSLNREETQYF. The DNA for the CDR3 is TGTGCCAGCAGCTTGAACAGGGAAGAGACCCAGTACTTC.

V usage is TRBV28 and J usage is TRBJ2-7, with D possibly being TRBD2 (5 bases). Germline assignment: CDR1 MDHEN and CDR2 SYDVKM. Trimming left V 6 bases short and J 1 base short, with 13 bases between. This CDR3 has 14 residues. CDR3 amino acids: CASSPRTGSYEQYF. The CDR3 coding sequence is TGTGCCAGCAGCCCCCGGACGGGATCCTACGAGCAGTACTTC.

The chain uses TRBV11-2 and TRBJ2-3; D may be TRBD2 (5 bases). Per germline, CDR1 SGHAT and CDR2 FQNNGV. Trimming took off 0 bases at V and 5 bases at J, with 9 bases between the two ends. The CDR3 runs to 14 residues. This CDR3 reads CASSLELVRDTQYF. Here the CDR3 DNA reads TGTGCCAGCAGCTTAGAACTAGTGAGAGATACGCAGTATTTT.

V usage is TRBV5-8 and J usage is TRBJ1-1; TRBD1 matches 8 bases. The CDR3 spans 17 residues. The ends lost 2 bases at V and 3 bases at J; junction bases unmatched: 12. Germline values: CDR1 SGHTS, CDR2 YDEGEE. CDR3 nucleotides: TGTGCCAGCAGCTTATATGAGGGACAGGCGCCGTACACTGAAGCTTTCTTT. Translated: CASSLYEGQAPYTEAFF.

CDR3: CAWGDGSSYEQYF. In DNA, the CDR3 is TGTGCCTGGGGTGACGGGAGCTCCTACGAGCAGTACTTC. V is TRBV30 and J is TRBJ2-7; TRBD2 might be the D (6 bases). Germline values: CDR1 GTSNPN, CDR2 SVGIG (reference sequence). Between the trimmed V and J ends, which lost 5 bases and 0 bases, there was a span of 11 bases. CDR3 length equals 13 residues.

This sequence joins TRBV9 and TRBJ2-5, with D maybe TRBD1 (6 bases). Germline CDR1 and CDR2: SGDLS and YYNGEE. The V and J ends lost 4 bases and 1 base respectively, with 11 bases between them. CDR3 size: 14 residues. The CDR3, as DNA: TGTGCCAGCAGCTCAGGGACACGCCAAGAGACCCAGTACTTC. Protein product: CASSSGTRQETQYF. The whole variable domain, remainder taken from reference TRBV9 and TRBJ2-5, is DSGVTQTPKHLITATGQRVTLRCSPRSGDLSVYWYQQSLDQGLQFLIQYYNGEERAKGNILERFSAQQFPDLHSELNLSSLELGDSALYFCASSSGTRQETQYFGPGTRLLVL.

This chain joins TRBV29-1 and TRBJ2-7, with D possibly matching TRBD1 (6 bases). CDR1 is SQVTM and CDR2 is ANQGSEA in the germline V gene. The length of the CDR3 is 11 residues. V was pared by 3 bases and J by 6 bases, with 9 bases between. CDR3 in amino acids: CSVEGASEQYF. The DNA of the CDR3 is TGCAGCGTTGAGGGGGCGAGCGAGCAGTACTTC.

This chain links TRBV28 with TRBJ2-2, with a possible D match to TRBD2 (5 bases). The CDR3 is made up of 17 amino acids. Per germline, CDR1 MDHEN and CDR2 SYDVKM. Deletions cut 3 bases from V and 6 bases from J, with 20 bases between. This CDR3 is CASSLDLAVPPAGELFF. The CDR3 DNA follows: TGTGCCAGCAGTTTGGACTTGGCAGTCCCCCCCGCCGGGGAGCTGTTTTTT. Together with reference TRBV28 and TRBJ2-2, the CDR3 gives the full variable domain: DVKVTQSSRYLVKRTGEKVFLECVQDMDHENMFWYRQDPGLGLRLIYFSYDVKMKEKGDIPEGYSVSREKKERFSLILESASTNQTSMYLCASSLDLAVPPAGELFFGEGSRLTVL.

V is TRBV6-1 and J is TRBJ2-7, with D perhaps matching TRBD1 (6 bases). V shed 6 bases and J shed 3 bases, with 15 bases lying between them. Germline V gene lookup returns CDR1 MNHNS and CDR2 SASEGT. The CDR3 sequence is 14 residues long. CDR3: CASSTGNDVYEQYF. CDR3 DNA sequence: TGTGCCAGCAGCACAGGGAATGATGTCTACGAGCAGTACTTC.

This clone qualifies as medium-sized. The rearrangement uses TRBV27 and TRBJ2-5, with 13 bases aligning to TRBD2. The CDR3 extends over 15 amino acids. Germline CDR1 is MNHEY and CDR2 is SMNVEV (reference sequence). Trimming took 5 bases from V and 4 from J; bases not matched to a gene: 4. Written as DNA, the CDR3 is TGTGCCAGCAGTGGACTAGCGGGAGTAGGAGAGACCCAGTACTTC. Translation: CASSGLAGVGETQYF.

J is TRBJ2-6 and V is TRBV5-1; no definite D call. Trimming removed 0 bases from V and 0 bases from J, with 4 bases in between. Germline V lookup: CDR1 SGHRS, CDR2 YFSETQ. The CDR3 runs to 15 residues. CDR3: CASSLDGSGANVLTF. CDR3 DNA: TGCGCCAGCAGCTTGGACGGCTCTGGGGCCAACGTCCTGACTTTC.

This clone appeared once. This chain uses TRBV27 with TRBJ2-6, with D possibly matching TRBD1 (5 bases). The CDR3 consists of 15 residues. V was shortened by 4 bases and J by 1 base, with 8 bases between the two germline ends. Germline CDR1 MNHEY, CDR2 SMNVEV (reference sequence). The chain's CDR3 is CASSSPGSGANVLTF. The CDR3 DNA sequence: TGTGCCAGCAGTTCTCCAGGGTCTGGGGCCAACGTCCTGACTTTC.

The rearrangement links TRBV9 to TRBJ2-5; D possibly corresponds to TRBD2 (5 bases). Trimming shortened V by 0 bases and J by 5 bases, and 23 bases separated the two germline ends. This CDR3 is built from 18 residues. Germline V gene sequence: CDR1 SGDLS, CDR2 YYNGEE. CDR3 nucleotides: TGTGCCAGCAGCGTAGGGGCGTATGGCGGGTCGAGTGGGGAGACCCAGTACTTC. As protein: CASSVGAYGGSSGETQYF.

The chain is built from TRBV9 and TRBJ2-7; D possibly corresponds to TRBD2 (7 bases). Per the germline V gene, CDR1 is SGDLS and CDR2 is YYNGEE. The CDR3 extends over 15 amino acids. The V and J ends lost 3 bases and 3 bases respectively, with 16 bases between them. In nucleotides, the CDR3 is TGTGCCAGCAGCGGGGGGGGCAGCTTATACTACGAGCAGTACTTC. This gives the protein CASSGGGSLYYEQYF.